These 20 T cell receptor beta chains share one sample of origin, sequenced in a study of OX40 agonist ivuxolimab in advanced cancers. Produced via immunoSEQ multiplex PCR; TCRdb's table is partial and in-frame only. Here the sample spans around 50,000 clones, 83% being singletons. Sequences were derived from CD4+ or CD8+ T cells sorted from blood, sampled in a trial of the OX40 agonist ivuxolimab. These receptors all stem from an adult with an advanced solid tumor such as melanoma, head and neck, liver or kidney cancer.

In this sample, this clone turned up many times. Mismatch with germline at one junction end may stem from a read error. J is TRBJ2-2 and V is TRBV6-1; the match to TRBD2 covers 9 bases. Germline V gene data show CDR1 as MNHNS and CDR2 as SASEGT. The CDR3 has 18 residues. CDR3 coding DNA: TGTGCCAGCAGCGAAGTAGCGGGAGAGGGGAAAGGTACCGGGGAGCTGTTTTTT. Encoded protein: CASSEVAGEGKGTGELFF.

The J gene is TRBJ2-7, the V gene TRBV6-5; the match to TRBD1 covers 7 bases. Germline V gives CDR1 MNHEY, CDR2 SVGAGI. The CDR3 length is 12 residues. V lost 6 bases to trimming and J lost 2 bases; unmatched junction nucleotides: 1. The CDR3 nucleotides are TGTGCCAGCAGAGACAGGGCCTACGAGCAGTACTTC. This translates into CASRDRAYEQYF.

The rearrangement uses TRBV27 and TRBJ1-4; D gene ambiguous. Germline loops: CDR1 MNHEY, CDR2 SMNVEV (reference sequence). The V end was cut by 5 bases, the J end by 8 bases, with 15 bases between. The CDR3 runs to 14 residues. As DNA, the CDR3 is TGTGCCAGCAGTCAGTCCCTCGGTGGAGAAAAACTGTTTTTT. Translated: CASSQSLGGEKLFF.

The table lists this clone with a few counts. This rearrangement joins TRBV7-2 to TRBJ1-2, with D possibly matching TRBD1 (5 bases). The CDR3 is made up of 13 amino acids. Germline V lookup: CDR1 SGHTA, CDR2 FQGNSA. V gave up 4 bases and J gave up 8 bases, with 14 bases separating them. CDR3 loop: CASSSLQAEGYTF. CDR3 bases: TGTGCCAGCAGCTCTCTACAGGCAGAGGGCTACACCTTC. Full variable domain (rest looked up from reference TRBV7-2 and TRBJ1-2): GAGVSQSPSNKVTEKGKDVELRCDPISGHTALYWYRQSLGQGLEFLIYFQGNSAPDKSGLPSDRFSAERTGGSVSTLTIQRTQQEDSAVYLCASSSLQAEGYTFGSGTRLTVV.

This chain joins TRBV7-9 and TRBJ1-4; D perhaps matches TRBD1 (5 bases). The V end was cut by 4 bases, the J end by 6 bases, with 12 bases between. The germline V gene encodes CDR1 SEHNR and CDR2 FQNEAQ (reference sequence). This CDR3 is built from 14 residues. This chain's CDR3 is CASSWQGLYEKLFF. The CDR3, as DNA: TGTGCCAGCAGCTGGCAGGGTCTTTATGAAAAACTGTTTTTT. The variable domain in full, with the rest retrieved from reference TRBV7-9 and TRBJ1-4, is DTGVSQNPRHKITKRGQNVTFRCDPISEHNRLYWYRQTLGQGPEFLTYFQNEAQLEKSRLLSDRFSAERPKGSFSTLEIQRTEQGDSAMYLCASSWQGLYEKLFFGSGTQLSVL.

This clone has a handful of counts. This chain links TRBV11-3 with TRBJ1-1; no reliable D call. V gave up 4 bases and J gave up 1 base, with 10 bases separating them. This CDR3 is 14 amino acids long. In germline, CDR1 is SGHNT, CDR2 YENEEA. The CDR3 loop is CASSSDGRNTEAFF. The CDR3 DNA is TGTGCCAGCAGCTCGGACGGCAGGAACACTGAAGCTTTCTTT.

The chain carries TRBV28 and TRBJ2-7; 7 bases are shared with TRBD2. The J segment lost 0 bases and the V segment lost 2 bases, leaving 7 bases of the junction unmatched. The CDR3 covers 16 residues. CDR1 is MDHEN, CDR2 SYDVKM, per germline. CDR3 sequence: CASSLNSGFRSYEQYF. Written as DNA, the CDR3 is TGTGCCAGCAGTTTAAATAGCGGGTTTCGCTCCTACGAGCAGTACTTC.

V gene TRBV6-5 combines with J gene TRBJ2-3; 9 positions match TRBD1. CDR1 is MNHEY and CDR2 is SVGAGI in the germline V gene. Losses at the gene ends were 6 bases for V and 1 base for J; bases not matched to a gene: 2. The CDR3 extends over 14 amino acids. For the CDR3, the DNA is TGTGCCAGCAGAAGACAGGGGGGCACAGATACGCAGTATTTT. This gives the protein CASRRQGGTDTQYF.

J is TRBJ2-7 and V is TRBV28; D possibly corresponds to TRBD1 (6 bases). CDR3 size: 14 residues. Germline V CDR1 and CDR2: MDHEN, SYDVKM. V was clipped by 6 bases and J by 6 bases, with 18 bases between them. The CDR3 is CASSPAGEFREQYF. The CDR3 nucleotides read TGTGCCAGCAGCCCGGCAGGGGAGTTCCGCGAGCAGTACTTC.

The rearrangement links TRBV7-9 to TRBJ2-1, with 7 bases lining up with TRBD2. With V trimmed by 1 base and J by 4 bases, 7 bases remained unmatched. The CDR3 is 16 amino acids. Germline assignment: CDR1 SEHNR and CDR2 FQNEAQ (reference sequence). CDR3 amino acids: CASSLGGEGRYNEQFF. In DNA, the CDR3 is TGTGCCAGCAGCTTAGGAGGGGAGGGCCGGTACAATGAGCAGTTCTTC.

This rearrangement joins TRBV28 to TRBJ1-5, with D possibly being TRBD1 (5 bases). V was clipped by 3 bases and J by 3 bases, with 9 bases between them. The germline gives CDR1 MDHEN, CDR2 SYDVKM. The CDR3 has 14 amino acids. CDR3 loop: CASSLGGDNQPQHF. The CDR3 nucleotides read TGTGCCAGCAGTTTGGGAGGGGACAATCAGCCCCAGCATTTT. The whole variable domain, remainder taken from reference TRBV28 and TRBJ1-5, is DVKVTQSSRYLVKRTGEKVFLECVQDMDHENMFWYRQDPGLGLRLIYFSYDVKMKEKGDIPEGYSVSREKKERFSLILESASTNQTSMYLCASSLGGDNQPQHFGDGTRLSIL.

This chain links TRBV5-8 with TRBJ2-1; D call uncertain. In germline, CDR1 is SGHTS, CDR2 YDEGEE. There are 15 residues in the CDR3. Between the trimmed V and J ends, which lost 0 bases and 0 bases, there was a span of 7 bases. The CDR3 region has the DNA TGTGCCAGCAGCTTGGGTAGGAGCTCCTACAATGAGCAGTTCTTC. Its protein is CASSLGRSSYNEQFF. The whole variable domain, filled in from reference TRBV5-8 and TRBJ2-1, reads EAGVTQSPTHLIKTRGQQATLRCSPISGHTSVYWYQQALGLGLQFLLWYDEGEERNRGNFPPRFSGRQFPNYSSELNVNALELEDSALYLCASSLGRSSYNEQFFGPGTRLTVL.

This clone was recorded a few times. This sequence joins TRBV2 and TRBJ1-1; 8 bases fit TRBD1. The V gene end was trimmed by 5 bases and the J gene end by 3 bases; junction bases not matched to a gene: 2. This CDR3 has 13 amino acids. Germline V gene lookup returns CDR1 SNHLY and CDR2 FYNNEI. Written as DNA, the CDR3 is TGTGCCAGCAGTACGACAGGGGACACTGAAGCTTTCTTT. Residues: CASSTTGDTEAFF.

The V gene is TRBV7-9, the J gene TRBJ2-2, with D maybe TRBD2 (5 bases). This CDR3 region has 14 residues. Germline lookup yields CDR1 SEHNR and CDR2 FQNEAQ (reference sequence). V dropped 2 bases and J dropped 5 bases, with 9 bases sitting between them. CDR3 DNA sequence: TGTGCCAGCAGCTTAACAGCGGTTACCGGGGAGCTGTTTTTT. Translation: CASSLTAVTGELFF.

The V call is TRBV7-6, the J call TRBJ2-1, with D maybe TRBD2 (6 bases). This CDR3 is 14 amino acids long. V lost 6 bases and J lost 7, with 16 bases in between. CDR1 is SGHVS, CDR2 FNYEAQ, per germline. In DNA, the CDR3 is TGTGCCAGCAGTGCGGGGTTTCTGGTGAATGAGCAGTTCTTC. It is translated as CASSAGFLVNEQFF.

This sequence joins TRBV5-4 and TRBJ1-4; possible D gene TRBD1, 5 bases. Trimming stripped 1 base from V and 4 bases from J, with 11 bases between. The CDR3 consists of 15 residues. Germline CDR1 is SGHNT and CDR2 is YYREEE (reference sequence). The CDR3 DNA reads TGTGCCAGCAGCTTGATAACAGGCGATAATGAAAAACTGTTTTTT. It codes for CASSLITGDNEKLFF.

This chain joins TRBV2 and TRBJ2-3, with D perhaps matching TRBD1 or TRBD2 (5 bases each). V shed 4 bases and J shed 6 bases, with 17 bases lying between them. From germline, CDR1 is SNHLY and CDR2 FYNNEI. The CDR3 contains 15 residues. Here the CDR3 DNA reads TGTGCCAGCAGTGCGTCAGGGACCCTAGCCGATACGCAGTATTTT. Translated, it gives CASSASGTLADTQYF.

In its sample, this clone was seen a few times. CDR3 in DNA: TGTGCCAGCAGCCAAGATCTCCCTAGGGCGGGGGAGACCCAGTACTTC. Its protein product is CASSQDLPRAGETQYF. This chain connects TRBV4-2 to TRBJ2-5; weak D call: TRBD2 (6 bases). The germline V gene has CDR1 LGHNA and CDR2 YNFKEQ. V lost 0 bases and J lost 5, with 16 bases in between. CDR3 size: 16 residues.

This clone is labeled as medium-sized. J is TRBJ1-5 and V is TRBV6-6, with 7 bases identical to TRBD1. The J segment lost 4 bases and the V segment lost 5 bases, leaving 8 bases of the junction unmatched. Per germline, CDR1 MNHNY and CDR2 SVGAGI (reference sequence). CDR3 length equals 15 residues. For the CDR3, the DNA is TGTGCCAGCAGTGATGGGACAGCACGAAATCAGCCCCAGCATTTT. Protein: CASSDGTARNQPQHF.

This clone was observed once. The chain has TRBV6-6 and TRBJ2-1; 7 bases align to TRBD2. There are 13 residues in the CDR3. The ends lost 5 bases at V and 8 bases at J; junction bases unmatched: 6. The V gene's germline CDR1 is MNHNY and CDR2 SVGAGI (reference sequence). The CDR3 nucleotides are TGTGCCAGCAGTATGCCCGGGAGGCATGAGCAGTTCTTC. Translating gives CASSMPGRHEQFF.